These 30 T cell receptor beta chains came from one sample sequenced in a study of tumor-infiltrating lymphocytes in primary liver carcinoma. Germline DNA was also extracted, with blood RNA taken from unsorted whole blood. A constant-region primer served to make TCR beta cDNA from roughly 480 ng total RNA. Slightly modified ARM-PCR with three nested multiplex PCR rounds yielded TCR beta libraries. TRBV1-TRBV30 forward primers paired with a C-beta reverse primer drove the first two PCR rounds, roughly 10 cycles each. TCRdb processed the multiplex PCR reads anew with MiXCR; each CDR3 protein has one entry. The sample carries about 200,000 distinct CDR3 sequences, around three fifths recorded once. Sequences were obtained from peripheral blood. The receptors stem from a woman aged 55-69 years with primary liver carcinoma and hepatitis B virus infection.

In this sample, this clonotype turned up a few times. J is TRBJ1-5 and V is TRBV6-5; TRBD1 aligns across 8 bases. With 6 bases clipped from V and 4 bases from J, the junction kept 5 bases outside the gene matches. The CDR3 sequence is 14 residues long. From germline, CDR1 is MNHEY and CDR2 SVGAGI. CDR3 residues: CASSRRQGNQPQHF. CDR3 DNA sequence: TGTGCCAGCAGCAGACGACAGGGGAATCAGCCCCAGCATTTT.

Points on this clonotype: At one boundary the junction diverges from the germline segment, which might be a read error. CDR3 protein: CASSPIAGTGEMFF. The CDR3 region has the DNA TGTGCCAGCAGTCCAATAGCGGGAACCGGGGAGATGTTTTTT. The chain combines TRBV7-8 with TRBJ2-2; 8 bases are a match to TRBD2. This CDR3 spans 14 amino acids. Germline values: CDR1 SGHVS, CDR2 FQNEAQ.

The sample holds a few counts of this clonotype. J is TRBJ2-7 and V is TRBV13; 7 nucleotides agree with TRBD1. Germline V lookup: CDR1 PRHDT, CDR2 FYEKMQ (reference sequence). With V trimmed by 0 bases and J by 3 bases, 8 bases remained unmatched. The CDR3 length is 16 residues. The DNA of the CDR3 is TGTGCCAGCAGCTTAGGGCCCCCTCGGACAGGCTACGAGCAGTACTTC. This sequence encodes CASSLGPPRTGYEQYF.

This clonotype was counted at least ten times. The V gene is TRBV6-2 or TRBV6-3, the J gene TRBJ1-2, with D possibly being TRBD1 (6 bases). Germline CDR1 and CDR2: MNHEY and SVGEGT. The CDR3 totals 16 residues. Trimming stripped 7 bases from V and 4 bases from J, with 22 bases between. This chain's CDR3 is CASKPTGGRRGYGYTF. The DNA of the CDR3 is TGTGCCAGCAAACCTACCGGGGGCCGGCGTGGCTATGGCTACACCTTC.

A note on this clonotype: A read error may explain this, as a much larger clone is one base away. The rearrangement uses TRBV29-1 and TRBJ2-5; D perhaps matches TRBD2 (5 bases). This CDR3 spans 15 amino acids. V was pared by 3 bases and J by 5 bases, with 19 bases between. Germline V CDR1 and CDR2: SQVTM, ANQGSEA. The CDR3 reads CSVEVTRRRRETQYF. CDR3 DNA: TGCAGCGTTGAGGTGACTCGCCGGAGGCGGGAGACCCAGTACTTC. Supplemented by reference TRBV29-1 and TRBJ2-5, the full variable domain reads SAVISQKPSRDICQRGTSLTIQCQVDSQVTMMFWYRQQPGQSLTLIATANQGSEATYESGFVIDKFPISRPNLTFSTLTVSNMSPEDSSIYLCSVEVTRRRRETQYFGPGTRLLVL.

The chain combines TRBV28 with TRBJ2-5, with no clear D. CDR3 size: 13 residues. Trimming took off 6 bases at V and 5 bases at J, with 13 bases between the two ends. The germline V gene encodes CDR1 MDHEN and CDR2 SYDVKM. The CDR3 nucleotides read TGTGCCAGCAGACAGAACCCCGGGGAGACCCAGTACTTC. It specifies CASRQNPGETQYF.

The chain is built from TRBV28 and TRBJ2-4; D is unresolved. V lost 7 bases to trimming and J lost 0 bases, with 22 bases between them. The CDR3 spans 18 residues. Looked up from germline, CDR1 is MDHEN and CDR2 is SYDVKM. Here the CDR3 reads CASNWRQIRTLAKNIQYF. CDR3 DNA: TGTGCCAGCAATTGGAGACAAATTCGAACACTAGCCAAAAACATTCAGTACTTC. The whole variable domain, filled in from reference TRBV28 and TRBJ2-4, reads DVKVTQSSRYLVKRTGEKVFLECVQDMDHENMFWYRQDPGLGLRLIYFSYDVKMKEKGDIPEGYSVSREKKERFSLILESASTNQTSMYLCASNWRQIRTLAKNIQYFGAGTRLSVL.

A word on this clonotype: One end of the junction varies from germline; a read error may be responsible. This rearrangement joins TRBV11-3 to TRBJ2-1; tentative D call: TRBD2 (5 bases). The CDR3 is 15 residues long. Germline-derived CDR1 and CDR2 are SGHNT and YENEEA. DNA for the CDR3: TGTGCCAGAAGCTTAGATCGGGGTAGCGCCAATGAGCGGTTCTTC. As protein: CARSLDRGSANERFF.

Of note for this clonotype: Just one base apart from a much larger clone, this may be a read error. The rearrangement uses TRBV12-3 or TRBV12-4 and TRBJ2-1, with 8 bases lining up with TRBD2. With V trimmed by 10 bases and J by 9 bases, 20 bases remained unmatched. The CDR3 consists of 16 residues. For the CDR3, the DNA is TGTGCCAACAGCCTAGCAGCGGGAGCCCCCAATAGTGAGCAGTTCTTC. This gives the protein CANSLAAGAPNSEQFF.

V usage is TRBV4-2 and J usage is TRBJ1-1, with a possible D match to TRBD1 (5 bases). Germline CDR1 and CDR2: LGHNA and YNFKEQ. The CDR3 has 15 residues. The CDR3 region is CVSSQDAQSGHEAFF. The CDR3, as DNA: TGTGTGAGCAGCCAAGATGCCCAGTCGGGGCATGAAGCTTTCTTT.

Note on this clonotype: This clone may be a read error of a much larger clone one base away. This chain links TRBV6-2 or TRBV6-3 with TRBJ2-2; TRBD1 matches 12 bases. The CDR3 is 17 amino acids. In germline, CDR1 is MNHEY, CDR2 SVGEGT. V shed 6 bases, J shed 0 bases, and the junction held 5 bases outside the gene matches. The CDR3 loop is CASRIGTGGANTGELFF. Written as DNA, the CDR3 is TGTGCCAGCAGAATCGGGACAGGGGGCGCGAACACCGGGGAGCTGTTTTTT.

On this clonotype: At one of its ends the junction is not consistent with the germline gene, which may arise from a read error. The V gene is TRBV5-4, the J gene TRBJ1-5; D is possibly TRBD1 (6 bases). CDR3 size: 12 residues. Per the germline V gene, CDR1 is SGHNT and CDR2 is YYREEE (reference sequence). The CDR3 DNA reads as TGTGCCTGCAGCTTAGTGGGGGGCCCCCAGCATTTT. Protein product: CACSLVGGPQHF. Filled out from reference TRBV5-4 and TRBJ1-5, the complete variable domain reads ETGVTQSPTHLIKTRGQQVTLRCSSQSGHNTVSWYQQALGQGPQFIFQYYREEENGRGNFPPRFSGLQFPNYSSELNVNALELDDSALYLCACSLVGGPQHFGDGTRLSIL.

There are a few counts of this clonotype. A much larger clone lies a single base off, so this may be a read error. J is TRBJ2-1 and V is TRBV5-5; the D gene is possibly TRBD2 (6 bases). The CDR3 contains 17 residues. Germline assignment: CDR1 SGHKS and CDR2 YYEKEE (reference sequence). In DNA, the CDR3 is TGTGTCAGCAGCTTGGCCCAGTCTTTCGGGAGTAGGGGTGAGCAGTTCTTC. This gives the protein CVSSLAQSFGSRGEQFF.

This clonotype was detected only once. The chain employs TRBV12-3 or TRBV12-4 and TRBJ2-7; 8 nucleotides line up with TRBD2. The ends lost 1 base at V and 5 bases at J; junction bases unmatched: 7. CDR3 length equals 15 residues. CDR3 sequence (DNA): TGTGCCAGCAGTTTAGAGCTAGCGGGCGACGACGAGCAGTACTTC. Its translation is CASSLELAGDDEQYF.

In the case of this clonotype: Because it lacks the conserved phenylalanine or tryptophan at the end, this CDR3 is likely a read error. The chain has TRBV20-1 and TRBJ2-1, with TRBD2 matching over 10 bases. With V trimmed by 3 bases and J by 5 bases, 7 bases remained unmatched. CDR3 length equals 15 residues. Per germline, CDR1 DFQATT and CDR2 SNEGSKA (reference sequence). The CDR3 spells CSASRLAGLHNEQFL. In nucleotides, the CDR3 is TGCAGTGCTAGCCGACTAGCGGGTCTCCACAATGAGCAGTTCCTC.

The chain uses TRBV2 and TRBJ1-5; D ambiguous. This CDR3 spans 13 amino acids. CDR1 is SNHLY, CDR2 FYNNEI, per germline. V lost 4 bases, J lost 10 bases, and 14 bases lay in between. The CDR3 DNA is TGTGCCAGCAGTGTCGGCGGGCCGGGACCCCAGCATTTT. Translated, it gives CASSVGGPGPQHF.

This clonotype was detected only once. A much larger clone differs from this one at a single base, so this may be a read error. The genes are TRBV5-1 and TRBJ2-3; 10 bases fit TRBD2. Germline V gene lookup returns CDR1 SGHRS and CDR2 YFSETQ. This CDR3 is 16 amino acids long. In DNA, the CDR3 is TGCGTCAGCAGCTCCCGGACTAGCGGCATCACAGATACGCAGTATTTT. Protein sequence: CVSSSRTSGITDTQYF.

Notes on this clonotype: This may be a read error: a much more frequent sequence differs by one nucleotide. The chain is built from TRBV6-1 and TRBJ1-2; 7 positions agree with TRBD1. CDR1 and CDR2 from the germline V gene are MNHNS and SASEGT. With V trimmed by 6 bases and J by 6 bases, 19 bases remained unmatched. This CDR3 is 17 amino acids long. DNA for the CDR3: TGTGCCAGCAGAACCCTGGTCGGGATTGGGACAGTCGATGGCTACACCTTC. This codes for CASRTLVGIGTVDGYTF.

Of note for this clonotype: The junction departs from germline at one end; a sequencing error may be responsible. This sequence joins TRBV11-1 and TRBJ2-3; 7 bases are a match to TRBD1. Germline lookup yields CDR1 SGHAT and CDR2 FQDESV (reference sequence). The CDR3 contains 18 residues. The CDR3 coding sequence is TGTGCCAGCAGCCCACGGCCGAGGGGGCCCTATCTCACAGATACACAGTATTTT. Translated, it gives CASSPRPRGPYLTDTQYF.

A note on this clonotype: The conserved phenylalanine or tryptophan normally closing the CDR3 is absent here, so this likely arose from a read error. The rearrangement links TRBV11-2 to TRBJ1-3, with D unclear. The germline CDR1 and CDR2 sequences are SGHAT and FQNNGV. This CDR3 is 13 amino acids long. DNA for the CDR3: TGTGCCAACAGCTTCCGGACTGGAAACACCATATATCTT. It translates to CANSFRTGNTIYL.

This clonotype appeared a few times. V usage is TRBV28 and J usage is TRBJ1-1; TRBD1 agrees at 7 bases. V trimming: 5 bases; J trimming: 4 bases; junction bases outside the gene matches: 13. Germline V gene sequence: CDR1 MDHEN, CDR2 SYDVKM. The CDR3 contains 16 residues. CDR3: CASSATGTWGGTEAFF. Written as DNA, the CDR3 is TGTGCCAGCAGTGCGACAGGGACATGGGGGGGCACTGAAGCTTTCTTT.

Note on this clonotype: Since a much larger clone is just one base distant, this may be a read error. This chain connects TRBV30 to TRBJ2-1, with D possibly being TRBD1 (5 bases). From germline, CDR1 is GTSNPN and CDR2 SVGIG (reference sequence). V shed 4 bases and J shed 5 bases, with 21 bases lying between them. The CDR3 covers 16 residues. This chain's CDR3 is CAWNPSDSVVNNEQFF. CDR3 coding DNA: TGTGCCTGGAACCCCTCCGACAGTGTGGTGAACAATGAGCAGTTCTTC.

With regard to this clonotype: One end of the junction does not line up with germline, which may come from a read error. The chain couples TRBV11-2 to TRBJ2-2, with 7 bases matching TRBD2. The CDR3 covers 16 residues. Germline lookup yields CDR1 SGHAT and CDR2 FQNNGV. The CDR3 loop reads CASSWGGSSLAGELFF. The CDR3 nucleotides are TGTGCTAGCAGCTGGGGCGGGAGCTCCCTTGCCGGGGAGCTGTTTTTT.

Concerning this clonotype: This may come from a read error, since a much larger clone is one base off. The gene calls are TRBV6-5 and TRBJ2-3, with 8 bases matching TRBD2. This CDR3 is 17 amino acids long. Germline CDR1 reads MNHEY; CDR2 reads SVGAGI. V was pared by 8 bases and J by 3 bases, with 16 bases of the junction left unmatched. The CDR3 sequence is CASRKRRSGSGTDTQYF. The DNA for the CDR3 is TGTGCCAGCCGCAAGCGACGCAGCGGGAGCGGAACAGATACGCAGTATTTT.

This clonotype was counted many times. V is TRBV11-1 and J is TRBJ2-3, with D unclear. This CDR3 spans 13 amino acids. The germline V gene has CDR1 SGHAT and CDR2 FQDESV (reference sequence). V was clipped by 1 base and J by 2 bases, with 4 bases between them. The CDR3 protein is CASSLGPTDTQYF. The CDR3 DNA sequence: TGTGCCAGCAGCTTAGGACCCACAGATACGCAGTATTTT. Filled out from reference TRBV11-1 and TRBJ2-3, the complete variable domain reads EAEVAQSPRYKITEKSQAVAFWCDPISGHATLYWYRQILGQGPELLVQFQDESVVDDSQLPKDRFSAERLKGVDSTLKIQPAELGDSAMYLCASSLGPTDTQYFGPGTRLTVL.

The chain uses TRBV5-1 and TRBJ2-1, with 8 bases that match TRBD2. The V gene's germline CDR1 is SGHRS and CDR2 YFSETQ. This CDR3 has 14 amino acids. V dropped 5 bases and J dropped 12; count of bases not matched to a gene: 13. CDR3 coding DNA: TGCGCCAGCAGATTTGGGACTAGTTTTGATGTGCAGTTCTTC. It yields the protein CASRFGTSFDVQFF.

Worth noting for this clonotype: A single base separates this from a much larger clone, so it may be a read error. V gene TRBV12-3 or TRBV12-4 combines with J gene TRBJ2-2, with D perhaps TRBD1 (5 bases). The CDR3 covers 15 residues. CDR3 loop: CACSLGRAYTGELFF. The CDR3 bases are TGTGCCTGCAGTTTAGGCAGGGCGTACACCGGGGAGCTGTTTTTT.

Concerning this clonotype: Being one base from a much bigger clone, this may be a read error. In DNA, the CDR3 is TGCGGCAGCAGTGAGTCTCTACTATTGAACACTGAAGCTTTCTTT. Its protein is CGSSESLLLNTEAFF. The V call is TRBV10-2, the J call TRBJ1-1; D not resolved. CDR3 length: 15 residues. Germline V gives CDR1 WSHSY, CDR2 SAAADI.

This chain joins TRBV24-1 and TRBJ2-5; maybe TRBD2 (6 bases). The germline V gene encodes CDR1 KGHDR and CDR2 SFDVKD. The CDR3 sequence is 16 residues long. The V end lost 9 bases, the J end lost 5 bases, and 24 bases lay between the germline ends. This CDR3 is CATGRGGSLSAETQYF. CDR3 sequence (DNA): TGTGCCACCGGCAGAGGAGGGTCCCTCTCCGCGGAGACCCAGTACTTC.

Many counts were recorded for this clonotype. The chain joins TRBV6-6 to TRBJ2-2; 7 bases align to TRBD1. The CDR3 covers 14 residues. After removal of 0 bases from V and 7 bases from J, the junction contained 2 bases not matched to a gene. Per the germline V gene, CDR1 is MNHNY and CDR2 is SVGAGI (reference sequence). CDR3 loop: CASSYSQGVGELFF. CDR3 coding DNA: TGTGCCAGCAGTTACTCGCAGGGGGTCGGGGAGCTGTTTTTT.